A single TCR beta chain is shown here with its context. Its antigen is undetermined. The CDR3 covers 13 residues. CDR1 and CDR2 from the germline V gene are SEHNR and FQNEAQ (reference sequence). V was clipped by 3 bases and J by 2 bases, with 7 bases between them. The data derive from a study of cytomegalovirus exposure and HLA in healthy donors. Findings of the study overall: Reported performance of the classifier showed diagnosis of cytomegalovirus status with high specificity and sensitivity. Among the CMV-associated chains, a few were confirmed in vitro as specific for CMV antigens. Within the 120 validation repertoires, first-cohort TCR clusters tended to co-occur, according to a later analysis. The listing of roughly 160 TCR beta chains classed them as cytomegalovirus-associated.

Method: immunoSEQ multiplex PCR; TCRdb's copy keeps in-frame clones and lacks some. This sample has 100,000 to 150,000 clones, with around 96% found just once. The V gene is TRBV7-9, the J gene TRBJ2-5, with D uncertain. This TCR was sampled from a young man in good health and CMV-seronegative. The material sequenced was PBMCs. The CDR3 spells CASSLRSQETQYF. The CDR3 DNA is TGTGCCAGCAGCTTGAGGTCTCAAGAGACCCAGTACTTC.